This entry concerns a single TCR beta chain. The target of this receptor is not known. Within one base of it there is no much larger clone, and no base qualities were kept. Sequences MNHEY (CDR1) and SVGAGI (CDR2) are obtained from the germline V gene. The CDR3 covers 15 residues, taking in both the cysteine and the phenylalanine. The DNA shown is the 45-base CDR3, in frame from base 1. A distance of 14 bases separates the germline ends of V and J, which lose 5 bases and 1 base respectively. The data are from a study of blood T cell repertoires in COVID-19 (dated by TCRdb to about 2020). Context from the whole study: The collaborator samples originated in the United States, Italy and Spain and spanned the acute and convalescent phases of COVID-19. The prospective study material was composed of cDNA or gDNA derived from T cells, B-cell-depleted T cells, or PBMCs. Subjects who had been exposed to COVID-19, were actively infected with it, or had recovered from it provided the deeply sampled blood TCRbeta repertoires that made up the dataset. The repertoires were made available in a free public database intended to serve as a resource for research on the immune response to SARS-CoV-2. The samples were drawn from the first 160 participants of the ongoing ImmuneRACE study and from about 1,200 subjects provided by 6 global collaborators. A de-identified subject ID, COVID-19 status, age in years and sex were almost always included in the sample metadata. Where available, HLA class I and class II types were taken from metadata supplied by the sample provider and were not determined by assay-based typing.

Here is what the overall study found, with its caveats: Clinical and demographic metadata were provided uncurated, with the amount varying by source and participant.

At one collaborating source in Seattle, patients were enrolled during active infection and were followed longitudinally through the course of disease. Each collaborating institution followed its own protocols to collect whole blood in K2EDTA tubes. For TCRbeta analysis, collaborator samples were shipped as frozen whole blood, as isolated PBMCs, or as DNA extracted from either sample type. TCRbeta CDR3 regions were amplified from genomic DNA using the immunoSEQ Assay, a bias-controlled multiplex PCR. The authors' analysis ran thus. Within the assay, amplification of reference gene primers was used to estimate how many nucleated cells each sample contained. Sequence reads were collapsed and filtered to measure the absolute abundance of every unique TCRbeta CDR3 rearrangement. For each sample, productive Simpson clonality was calculated as the square root of Simpson's diversity index across productive rearrangements. TCRdb took over this immuneACCESS table, retaining in-frame rearrangements with V and J assigned. Such tables are incomplete; in checked studies, under half of the missing clones stem from an unresolved V gene, and the remainder is unexplained. V, J and clone size are those of that table, while D and trimming were read from the DNA. In this sample the table shows 200,000 to 250,000 clones, approximately 85% of which occur a single time. 2% to 3% of the sample is held by the ten biggest clonotypes.

The source material was peripheral blood. The source of this sequence is a woman in her 70s with COVID-19, enrolled during active disease. The receptor chain draws on TRBV6-5 and TRBJ1-1; the D gene is not confidently resolved. The CDR3 reads CASSPQAGWNTEAFF. The DNA reads TGTGCCAGCAGTCCCCAGGCGGGTTGGAACACTGAAGCTTTCTTT.